This T cell receptor (beta chain) was documented in a study of shared clonotypes between healthy human individuals. From germline, CDR1 is MDHEN and CDR2 SYDVKM. This CDR3 has 16 residues. Trimming removed 6 bases from V and 5 bases from J, with 23 bases in between. The sorted-subset replicate PCRs were given 200 ng DNA, which is tens of thousands of T cell genomes. Generated by immunoSEQ multiplex PCR, the TCRdb table keeps only in-frame clones and is missing some. Among about 1.9 million clones listed, just under 95% were seen once. Positive CCR7 selection of CD45RO-negative cells yielded the naive CD8 cells, and terminally differentiated effector memory CD45RA+ cells were excluded.

The chain employs TRBV28 and TRBJ2-7, with a tentative D call TRBD1 (6 bases). This receptor was obtained from a young man in good health. Some clones in this sample may be carry-over from other donors' samples. The specimen was naive CD8+ T cells from PBMCs. The CDR3, as DNA: TGTGCCAGCAGAACTGGAGGACAGTTCCCTAAGCACGAGCAGTACTTC. This codes for CASRTGGQFPKHEQYF.